The 18 T cell receptor beta chains below all came from one sample that was sequenced in a study of T cells in Graves' hyperthyroidism and ophthalmopathy. Amplified regions were TCR beta CDR3 sequences from RNA transcripts. Initially, a first-round RT-PCR of the TCR CDR3 employed the HTBI primer set. Each CDR3 protein gets one entry after TCRdb re-called the multiplex PCR reads with MiXCR. The sample has about 500,000 distinct CDR3 sequences; approximately 15% are singletons. Sample: blood. The receptors shown here come from a woman aged 18-29 years with Graves' hyperthyroidism.

The V and J genes are TRBV10-2 and TRBJ2-7; 7 bases map to TRBD1. The CDR3 runs to 12 residues. The V gene end was trimmed by 6 bases and the J gene end by 5 bases; junction bases not matched to a gene: 4. Germline-derived CDR1 and CDR2 are WSHSY and SAAADI. The CDR3 nucleotides are TGCGCCAGCAGCACCGGGACAGACGAGCAGTACGTC. Translated, it gives CASSTGTDEQYV.

The chain recombines TRBV30 with TRBJ2-5; D not resolved. V was trimmed by 5 bases and J by 4 bases, leaving 14 bases between them. CDR3 length: 13 amino acids. Germline CDR1 and CDR2: GTSNPN and SVGIG (reference sequence). The CDR3 region is CAWVPDHRETQYF. Here the CDR3 DNA reads TGTGCCTGGGTCCCCGACCATAGAGAGACCCAGTACTTC.

CDR3 nucleotide sequence: TGTGCCAGCAGCTCCTTTATTAGGGTATCTGGCTACACCTTC. Protein product: CASSSFIRVSGYTF. The gene calls are TRBV13 and TRBJ1-2, with unresolved D. Deletions cut 4 bases from V and 7 bases from J, with 16 bases between. CDR1 and CDR2 (germline): PRHDT, FYEKMQ (reference sequence). The CDR3 runs to 14 residues.

This clonotype appeared many times. The chain links TRBV30 to TRBJ1-2; D not resolved. V was pared by 2 bases and J by 2 bases, with 6 bases between. The CDR3 has 12 residues. Germline V gene sequence: CDR1 GTSNPN, CDR2 SVGIG (reference sequence). CDR3 nucleotides: TGTGCCTGGAGTTGGCAGAACTATGGCTACACCTTC. Its protein product is CAWSWQNYGYTF.

This sequence joins TRBV12-3 or TRBV12-4 and TRBJ1-2; 10 nucleotides line up with TRBD1. The V gene end was trimmed by 9 bases and the J gene end by 7 bases; junction bases not matched to a gene: 11. The CDR3 consists of 14 residues. Here the CDR3 reads CARGSGTGAAGYTF. The CDR3 coding sequence is TGTGCCAGGGGGTCGGGGACAGGGGCTGCTGGCTACACCTTC.

The chain links TRBV6-1 to TRBJ1-4; D is uncertain. Deletions cut 2 bases from V and 5 bases from J, with 12 bases between. The CDR3 covers 15 residues. In germline, CDR1 is MNHNS, CDR2 SASEGT. The CDR3 reads CASSEINGPNEKLFF. The CDR3 DNA is TGTGCCAGCAGTGAAATTAACGGACCAAATGAAAAACTGTTTTTT.

V gene TRBV27 combines with J gene TRBJ2-3, with D hard to call. This CDR3 has 14 amino acids. Looked up from germline, CDR1 is MNHEY and CDR2 is SMNVEV (reference sequence). V lost 4 bases and J lost 1, with 9 bases in between. The CDR3 loop reads CASSYSYRTDTQYF. CDR3 sequence (DNA): TGTGCCAGCAGTTACTCGTATCGCACAGATACGCAGTATTTT.

The gene calls are TRBV13 and TRBJ2-4; 9 nucleotides line up with TRBD2. The CDR3 totals 16 residues. J was trimmed by 5 bases and V by 2 bases; bases with no gene match: 7. The V gene's germline CDR1 is PRHDT and CDR2 FYEKMQ (reference sequence). CDR3 region: CASSLSSGRTENIQYF. For the CDR3, the DNA is TGTGCCAGCAGCTTATCCAGCGGGAGGACGGAAAACATTCAGTACTTC.

This clonotype was counted at least ten times. The chain has TRBV20-1 and TRBJ2-1; TRBD2 might be the D (5 bases). The CDR3 sequence is 18 residues long. The V gene lost 2 bases and the J gene lost 7 bases, with 27 bases spanning the gap. Germline V gene sequence: CDR1 DFQATT, CDR2 SNEGSKA (reference sequence). Here the CDR3 DNA reads TGCAGTGCTAGATCTCTACTAGAGGGCAACCCCCCCCCAAATGAGCAGTTCTTC. It codes for CSARSLLEGNPPPNEQFF.

The rearrangement uses TRBV7-2 and TRBJ2-7, with D perhaps TRBD1 or TRBD2 (5 bases each). From germline, CDR1 is SGHTA and CDR2 FQGNSA. Trimming removed 4 bases from V and 7 bases from J, with 14 bases in between. This CDR3 is built from 13 residues. The CDR3 reads CASSSGPLREQYF. As DNA, the CDR3 is TGTGCCAGCAGCTCGGGACCCTTGAGGGAGCAGTACTTC.

Ten or more counts support this clonotype. This chain links TRBV12-3 or TRBV12-4 with TRBJ1-1, with D uncertain. Trimming took 5 bases from V and 1 from J, leaving 8 bases between them. The CDR3 contains 13 residues. The CDR3 nucleotides are TGTGCCAGCAGTCCTCAGCAGAACACTGAAGCTTTCTTT. This codes for CASSPQQNTEAFF.

The rearrangement joins TRBV14 to TRBJ2-7; TRBD2 matches 7 bases. Germline trimming cut 0 bases from V and 7 bases from J; bases unmatched to any gene: 9. Germline-derived CDR1 and CDR2 are SGHDN and FVKESK. The CDR3 is 15 residues long. This CDR3 reads CASSQDGGRAREQYF. The CDR3 DNA reads as TGTGCCAGCAGCCAAGATGGCGGGAGAGCGAGAGAGCAGTACTTC.

Remarks on this clonotype: Possible read error: a much larger clone is one base away. The chain has TRBV9 and TRBJ2-1; 11 nucleotides align to TRBD1. CDR3 length: 15 amino acids. Germline CDR1 is SGDLS and CDR2 is YYNGEE. Here the CDR3 reads CTSSPGTGGYNEQFF. Written as DNA, the CDR3 is TGTACCAGCAGCCCCGGGACAGGGGGATACAATGAGCAGTTCTTC.

The CDR3 region has the DNA TGCAGTGCTAGAGTCACGGGGTGGAGAGAGACCCAGTACTTC. The encoded protein is CSARVTGWRETQYF. The chain recombines TRBV20-1 with TRBJ2-5; a possible D gene is TRBD2 (5 bases). The CDR3 covers 14 residues. CDR1 is DFQATT, CDR2 SNEGSKA, per germline (reference sequence). With 1 base removed from V and 4 bases from J, the gap between germline ends came to 13 bases.

This rearrangement joins TRBV7-6 to TRBJ1-5; D unclear. This CDR3 comprises 12 residues. The germline gives CDR1 SGHVS, CDR2 FNYEAQ. Trimming cost V 6 bases and J 7 bases, with 10 bases left between them. CDR3 coding DNA: TGTGCCAGCAGTCCGGTGGGGCAGCCCCAGCATTTT. Encoded protein: CASSPVGQPQHF.

This clonotype was found many times. This chain connects TRBV5-1 to TRBJ2-6; 12 nucleotides line up with TRBD2. The CDR3 contains 16 residues. The V gene end was trimmed by 8 bases and the J gene end by 0 bases; junction bases not matched to a gene: 3. Germline V gene data show CDR1 as SGHRS and CDR2 as YFSETQ. CDR3 loop: CASKTSGSSGANVLTF. The CDR3 bases are TGCGCCAGTAAGACTAGCGGGAGCTCTGGGGCCAACGTCCTGACTTTC. The full variable domain, its missing parts supplied by reference TRBV5-1 and TRBJ2-6, is KAGVTQTPRYLIKTRGQQVTLSCSPISGHRSVSWYQQTPGQGLQFLFEYFSETQRNKGNFPGRFSGRQFSNSRSEMNVSTLELGDSALYLCASKTSGSSGANVLTFGAGSRLTVL.

The chain combines TRBV24-1 with TRBJ2-2; TRBD2 is a possible D gene (6 bases). The length of the CDR3 is 17 residues. V dropped 0 bases and J dropped 4 bases, with 14 bases sitting between them. Germline CDR1 reads KGHDR; CDR2 reads SFDVKD. The CDR3 DNA reads TGTGCCACCAGTGATTTGAGGGCAGGAGGGAGCACCGGGGAGCTGTTTTTT. This gives the protein CATSDLRAGGSTGELFF.

The table lists this clonotype with many counts. The V and J genes are TRBV10-3 and TRBJ2-7, with 12 nucleotides matching TRBD1. This CDR3 comprises 14 residues. The V segment lost 4 bases and the J segment 5 bases; nucleotides outside the gene matches: 3. Per the germline V gene, CDR1 is ENHRY and CDR2 is SYGVKD. The CDR3 DNA is TGTGCCATCAGTGCGGGACAGGGGGCCCACGAGCAGTACGTC. It encodes CAISAGQGAHEQYV.